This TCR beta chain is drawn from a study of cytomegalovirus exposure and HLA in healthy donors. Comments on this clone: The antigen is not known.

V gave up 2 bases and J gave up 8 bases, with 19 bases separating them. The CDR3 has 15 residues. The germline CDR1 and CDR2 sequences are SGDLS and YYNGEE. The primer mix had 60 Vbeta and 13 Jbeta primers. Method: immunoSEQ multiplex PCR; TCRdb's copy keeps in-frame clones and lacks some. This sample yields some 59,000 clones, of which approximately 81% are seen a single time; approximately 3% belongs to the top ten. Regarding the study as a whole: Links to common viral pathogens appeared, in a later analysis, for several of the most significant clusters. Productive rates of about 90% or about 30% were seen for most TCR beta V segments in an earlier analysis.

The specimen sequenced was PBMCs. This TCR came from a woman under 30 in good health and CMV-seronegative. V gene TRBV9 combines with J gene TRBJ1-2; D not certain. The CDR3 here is CASSVHNGEGEGYTF. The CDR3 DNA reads TGTGCCAGCAGCGTCCACAACGGGGAGGGCGAGGGCTACACCTTC.